The text below deals with one T cell receptor (beta chain). The sample belongs to a study of PD-1 blockade in classical Hodgkin lymphoma. Every patient relapsed after autologous stem cell transplantation, and brentuximab vedotin exposure varied. Germline V CDR1 and CDR2: MNHNS, SASEGT. The CDR3 is 15 amino acids. The V and J ends lost 1 base and 0 bases, in that order; junction bases with no gene match: 2. Assay: immunoSEQ multiplex PCR; the TCRdb copy retains only in-frame clones and omits some. Seen here are roughly 140,000 clones, around 84% observed once, and the top ten hold roughly 9.2%. The sequences come from peripheral blood mononuclear cells (PBMCs), collected before the second cycle of nivolumab. The TCR sequence derives from a human donor with classical Hodgkin lymphoma. The chain couples TRBV6-1 to TRBJ1-2, with 7 bases fitting TRBD1. The CDR3 spells CASSEEGQPNYGYTF. The CDR3 bases are TGTGCCAGCAGTGAAGAGGGACAGCCTAACTATGGCTACACCTTC.